This entry lists 18 T cell receptor beta chains sequenced from one sample in a study of T cell clonality in common variable immunodeficiency. No cognate antigen is known for these TCRs. The study, taken as a whole, reports: In common variable immunodeficiency, TCR beta chains reportedly carried fewer deletions and N-nucleotide insertions.

Sequenced by immunoSEQ multiplex PCR; TCRdb stores in-frame clones only, minus some. The sample is made up of roughly 34,000 clones, none counted only once. The sample consisted of peripheral blood mononuclear cells. The source of these receptors is a human donor with common variable immunodeficiency.

Points on this clone: From the germline J gene comes the end of the CDR3, since the read stops 3 residues before it. The V gene is TRBV11-2, the J gene TRBJ1-5; D might be TRBD1 (5 bases). The CDR3 totals 14 residues. Trimming took off 5 bases at V and 9 bases at J, with 17 bases between the two ends. Germline V gives CDR1 SGHAT, CDR2 FQNNGV. The CDR3 bases that were read are TGTGCCAGCAGCCTCCCTGGGGCAGGTGCGCCC. Translating it yields CASSLPGAGAP. The entire CDR3 reads CASSLPGAGAPQHF. Looking up the rest from reference TRBV11-2 and TRBJ1-5 gives the full variable domain: EAGVAQSPRYKIIEKRQSVAFWCNPISGHATLYWYQQILGQGPKLLIQFQNNGVVDDSQLPKDRFSAERLKGVDSTLKIQPAKLEDSAVYLCASSLPGAGAPQHFGDGTRLSIL.

Note on this clone: From the germline J gene comes the end of the CDR3, since the read stops 3 residues before it. The chain employs TRBV6-2 or TRBV6-3 and TRBJ2-7; D possibly corresponds to TRBD1 (5 bases). Germline CDR1 is MNHEY and CDR2 is SVGEGT. The CDR3 is 14 residues long. V was shortened by 5 bases and J by 0 bases, with 11 bases between the two germline ends. The sequenced CDR3 bases are TGTGCCAGCAGTCTGACAGTGTACTCCTACGAG. Its protein is CASSLTVYSYE. The whole CDR3 region reads CASSLTVYSYEQYF.

This clone has only a few counts. The CDR3 is cut off 3 residues early in the read; its end comes from the germline J gene. The chain recombines TRBV19 with TRBJ1-2; 8 bases map to TRBD1. The CDR3 has 13 amino acids. In germline, CDR1 is LNHDA, CDR2 SQIVND (reference sequence). This CDR3 reads CASSVRTGQGYTF. CDR3 DNA, as far as it was read: TGTGCCAGTAGTGTCCGGACAGGGCAGGGC.

This clone was counted many times. The read stops 3 residues short of the end of the CDR3; the missing end is completed from the germline J gene. The chain joins TRBV7-8 to TRBJ2-5; 10 bases match TRBD2. The germline V gene has CDR1 SGHVS and CDR2 FQNEAQ. CDR3 length: 14 amino acids. Unmatched junction bases numbered 4, after V lost 5 bases and J lost 4 bases. CDR3: CASSPRLAGETQYF. Partial CDR3 DNA: TGTGCCAGCAGCCCCCGACTAGCGGGAGAGACC.

Turning to this clone: Coverage ceases 3 residues before the CDR3 finishes, and the germline J gene fills in the end. This chain connects TRBV7-2 to TRBJ2-1, with TRBD2 identical over 8 bases. With 11 bases clipped from V and 6 bases from J, the junction kept 9 bases outside the gene matches. Germline CDR1 is SGHTA and CDR2 is FQGNSA. The CDR3 covers 13 residues. CDR3 protein: CAGGTSSVNEQFF. The part of the CDR3 DNA that was read is TGTGCCGGCGGGACTAGTTCCGTCAATGAG.

Concerning this clone: The read terminates 3 residues ahead of where the CDR3 ends, so the germline J gene completes it. The chain couples TRBV19 to TRBJ2-2, with D possibly TRBD2 on 6 matching bases. Germline lookup yields CDR1 LNHDA and CDR2 SQIVND (reference sequence). The CDR3 totals 15 residues. V was cut by 7 bases and J by 3 bases, with 15 bases left in between. Partial CDR3 DNA: TGTGCCAGTATTCCAACTAGCTGGTACACCGGGGAG. This codes for CASIPTSWYTGE. The CDR3 as a whole reads CASIPTSWYTGELFF.

Many counts were recorded for this clone. Sequencing ends 3 residues short of the CDR3 end; the germline J gene provides the rest. The chain joins TRBV7-3 to TRBJ2-7; D is unresolved. Germline assignment: CDR1 SGHTA and CDR2 FQGTGA. V gave up 2 bases and J gave up 5 bases, with 10 bases separating them. CDR3 length: 13 residues. CDR3 sequence: CASSLGHANEQYF. CDR3 DNA, as far as it was read: TGTGCCAGCAGCTTAGGCCACGCCAACGAG.

There are many counts of this clone. The read falls 3 residues short of the CDR3 end, and the missing part is taken from the germline J gene. The chain carries TRBV5-1 and TRBJ1-1; a possible D gene is TRBD1 (6 bases). From germline, CDR1 is SGHRS and CDR2 YFSETQ. The CDR3 runs 14 residues. Trimming cost V 0 bases and J 6 bases, with 12 bases left between them. CDR3 sequence reads: CASSLAGTKAEAFF. The covered CDR3 bases are TGCGCCAGCAGCTTGGCAGGGACAAAGGCTGAA. Full variable domain (rest looked up from reference TRBV5-1 and TRBJ1-1): KAGVTQTPRYLIKTRGQQVTLSCSPISGHRSVSWYQQTPGQGLQFLFEYFSETQRNKGNFPGRFSGRQFSNSRSEMNVSTLELGDSALYLCASSLAGTKAEAFFGQGTRLTVV.

In this sample, this clone turned up a few times. Sequencing ends 3 residues short of the CDR3 end; the germline J gene provides the rest. This chain joins TRBV7-3 and TRBJ2-7; weak D call: TRBD1 (5 bases). The CDR3 contains 13 residues. Germline assignment: CDR1 SGHTA and CDR2 FQGTGA. V shed 4 bases and J shed 4 bases, with 11 bases lying between them. CDR3: CASSSDMDYEQYF. Partial CDR3 DNA: TGTGCCAGCAGCTCGGACATGGATTACGAG.

Concerning this clone itself: The read terminates 3 residues ahead of where the CDR3 ends, so the germline J gene completes it. This chain connects TRBV6-2 or TRBV6-3 to TRBJ1-5, with D unresolved. V was clipped by 2 bases and J by 5 bases, with 7 bases between them. The CDR3 runs 13 residues. CDR1 and CDR2 (germline): MNHEY, SVGEGT. CDR3 DNA (partial): TGTGCCAGCAGTTACAGCGGAGATCAGCCC. Translating it yields CASSYSGDQP. In full, the CDR3 reads CASSYSGDQPQHF.

Ten or more counts support this clone. The CDR3 end is not reached by the read, which stops 3 residues before it; the germline J gene fills it in. The rearrangement uses TRBV11-3 and TRBJ2-1; 12 bases match TRBD2. The ends lost 5 bases at V and 6 bases at J; junction bases unmatched: 2. The CDR3 extends over 14 amino acids. Per germline, CDR1 SGHNT and CDR2 YENEEA. The covered CDR3 bases are TGTGCCAGCAGCCCGGGACTAGCGGGCAATGAG. This sequence encodes CASSPGLAGNE. The entire CDR3 reads CASSPGLAGNEQFF.

This clone occurred many times. Sequencing ends 3 residues short of the CDR3 end; the germline J gene provides the rest. This chain joins TRBV20-1 and TRBJ2-3; the match to TRBD2 covers 12 bases. CDR3 length: 18 amino acids. Germline V gives CDR1 DFQATT, CDR2 SNEGSKA (reference sequence). With 2 bases clipped from V and 2 bases from J, the junction kept 11 bases outside the gene matches. This CDR3 reads CSARPTSGSLAFTDTQYF. The CDR3 bases that were read are TGCAGTGCTAGACCGACTAGCGGGAGCCTCGCTTTCACAGATACG.

This clone has at least ten counts. At one of its ends the junction is not consistent with the germline gene, which may arise from a read error. The part of the CDR3 DNA that was read is TGCGCCAGCAGCCAAGAGTATTCACCACTGAAGAACACTGAA. Translation: CASSQEYSPLKNTE. The entire CDR3 protein is CASSQEYSPLKNTEAFF. This chain uses TRBV4-2 with TRBJ1-1; D gene uncertain. The missing CDR3 end, 3 residues past where the read stops, is filled in from the germline J gene. CDR1 is LGHNA, CDR2 YNFKEQ, per germline. This CDR3 is 17 amino acids long.

This clone was detected ten times or more. The missing CDR3 end, 3 residues past where the read stops, is filled in from the germline J gene. This chain links TRBV5-1 with TRBJ2-1, with TRBD2 matching 7 bases. This CDR3 has 15 residues. The J segment lost 0 bases and the V segment lost 5 bases, leaving 5 bases of the junction unmatched. Per germline, CDR1 SGHRS and CDR2 YFSETQ. The CDR3 region is CASRLAVSSYNEQFF. CDR3 DNA, as far as it was read: TGCGCCAGCAGGCTAGCGGTAAGCTCCTACAATGAG. The whole variable domain, remainder taken from reference TRBV5-1 and TRBJ2-1, is KAGVTQTPRYLIKTRGQQVTLSCSPISGHRSVSWYQQTPGQGLQFLFEYFSETQRNKGNFPGRFSGRQFSNSRSEMNVSTLELGDSALYLCASRLAVSSYNEQFFGPGTRLTVL.

This clone showed up just a few times. CDR3 loop: CASSLYGQGKTSETQYF. Incomplete CDR3 DNA: TGTGCCAGCAGCTTATATGGACAGGGTAAAACGTCGGAGACC. This sequence joins TRBV7-3 and TRBJ2-5; 8 bases are a match to TRBD1. With the read ending 3 residues before the CDR3 end, the germline J gene is used to fill in that end. This CDR3 is built from 17 residues. Germline values: CDR1 SGHTA, CDR2 FQGTGA. Trimming cost V 2 bases and J 5 bases; bases outside gene matches: 13.

On this clone: The read is 3 residues too short to cover the CDR3 end, so that end is filled in from the germline J gene. The J gene is TRBJ2-7, the V gene TRBV6-2 or TRBV6-3; TRBD1 matches 8 bases. V was pared by 2 bases and J by 2 bases, with 5 bases of the junction left unmatched. The CDR3 consists of 15 residues. Germline V CDR1 and CDR2: MNHEY, SVGEGT. CDR3 in amino acids: CASSYHSDRAYEQYF. CDR3 DNA, as far as it was read: TGTGCCAGCAGTTACCATTCGGACAGGGCCTACGAG.

This clone was observed many times. The read stops 3 residues short of the end of the CDR3; the missing end is completed from the germline J gene. V is TRBV18 and J is TRBJ2-5; 9 nucleotides line up with TRBD1. J was trimmed by 4 bases and V by 2 bases; bases with no gene match: 5. This CDR3 contains 15 residues. CDR1 and CDR2 (germline): KGHSH, LQKENI. This CDR3 is CASSPSGTGRETQYF. Partial CDR3 DNA: TGTGCCAGCTCACCATCGGGGACAGGGAGAGAGACC.

This clone was counted at least ten times. The DNA ends 3 residues before the CDR3 does, and the rest of the CDR3 is filled in from the germline J gene. This chain links TRBV10-1 with TRBJ2-1, with TRBD2 matching 11 bases. Germline assignment: CDR1 WNHNN and CDR2 SYGVQD (reference sequence). The CDR3 loop spans 16 amino acids. J lost 3 bases, V lost 6 bases, and 7 bases had no gene match. The part of the CDR3 DNA that was read is TGCGCCAGCAGACCTTTAGCGGGAGGGGACTACAATGAG. It yields the protein CASRPLAGGDYNE. The full-length CDR3 reads as CASRPLAGGDYNEQFF.